One sample yielded the 27 T cell receptor delta chains listed below, sequenced in a study of gamma-delta chains in newborns, infants, children. TCRdb fed the reads to CATT. The sample shows about 4,200 delta-chain clones, about 15% of them seen only once. Sequenced input: blood. The receptors shown here come from a child who was a newborn, infant or young child, either healthy, febrile or measles-vaccinated (not recorded which).

This clone has more than one count but fewer than ten. The rearrangement uses TRDV2 and TRDJ1; 9 nucleotides line up with TRDD3. V trimming: 3 bases; J trimming: 0 bases; junction bases outside the gene matches: 13. The CDR3 has 18 amino acids. The V gene's germline CDR1 is GEAIGNYY and CDR2 EKD. This chain's CDR3 is CACDDLLGIRGYTDKLIF. As DNA, the CDR3 is TGTGCCTGTGACGACCTACTGGGGATACGGGGGTACACCGATAAACTCATCTTT.

A remark on this clone: A read error likely explains why the TCRdb protein, taken from a much larger clone, differs from this DNA's translation at residue 13; the protein shown is translated from the DNA. V usage is TRDV2 and J usage is TRDJ2; 9 bases are shared with TRDD3. CDR1 GEAIGNYY and CDR2 EKD come from the germline V gene. This CDR3 region has 17 residues. The CDR3 coding sequence is TGTGCCTGTGACGCCCTACTGGGGGACTCCACGACAACACAACTCTTCTTT. It encodes CACDALLGDSTTTQLFF.

For this clone: TCRdb's protein for this DNA is that of a much larger clone and differs from the translation at residue 17, likely a read error; the protein shown is the DNA translation. V gene TRDV2 combines with J gene TRDJ3; 13 positions agree with TRDD3. The CDR3 is 19 residues long. Germline values: CDR1 GEAIGNYY, CDR2 EKD. This CDR3 reads CACDKLGDTSSWDTRQTFF. Here the CDR3 DNA reads TGTGCCTGTGACAAACTGGGGGATACGAGCTCCTGGGACACCCGACAGACGTTTTTC.

Only a few counts were recorded for this clone. The amino acid sequence in TCRdb belongs to a much larger clone and departs from this DNA's translation at residue 15, likely a sequencing read error; the sequence shown is translated from the DNA. The chain uses TRDV2 and TRDJ1; perhaps TRDD3 as D (6 bases). The CDR3 covers 16 residues. Germline assignment: CDR1 GEAIGNYY and CDR2 EKD. CDR3 in amino acids: CACDNVGVPYTDKLTF. The CDR3 DNA reads as TGTGCCTGTGACAACGTGGGGGTCCCGTACACCGATAAACTCACCTTT.

In the case of this clone: This likely came from a read error, as a far larger clone is one base away. This sample also contains other DNA sequences that code for the same CDR3. The chain has TRDV2 and TRDJ1; 9 bases map to TRDD3. Germline values: CDR1 GEAIGNYY, CDR2 EKD. This CDR3 has 20 residues. The CDR3 region is CACDILTPHTGGPTTDKLIF. The CDR3 DNA is TGTGCCTGCGACATCCTTACCCCTCATACTGGGGGACCCACCACCGATAAACTCATCTTT.

With respect to this clone: A much larger clone lies a single base off, so this may be a read error. At the DNA level, this CDR3 is encoded by other sequences in the same sample as well. The chain couples TRDV2 to TRDJ1; 7 nucleotides line up with TRDD3. The germline V gene encodes CDR1 GEAIGNYY and CDR2 EKD. The CDR3 totals 16 residues. J gave up 0 bases and V 0 bases, and 6 bases lay outside the gene matches. The CDR3 reads CACDTVGGSYTDKLIF. The CDR3 DNA follows: TGTGCCTGTGACACCGTAGGGGGATCCTACACCGATAAACTCATCTTT.

Comments on this clone: The protein given by TCRdb reflects a much larger clone and differs at residue 6 from this DNA's translation, likely from a read error; the protein shown is the DNA's translation. The chain joins TRDV2 to TRDJ1; 13 bases are shared with TRDD3. J lost 5 bases, V lost 3 bases, and 14 bases had no gene match. The CDR3 contains 18 residues. Looked up from germline, CDR1 is GEAIGNYY and CDR2 is EKD. The CDR3 DNA follows: TGTGCCTGTGACTTCGTACTGGGGGATACGCGAAGAGGAGATAAACTCATCTTT. Amino acids: CACDFVLGDTRRGDKLIF.

With respect to this clone: For this DNA, TCRdb reports the protein of a much larger clone, which diverges at residue 7, most likely from a read error; the protein presented here is translated directly from the DNA. The chain links TRDV2 to TRDJ1; 10 bases match TRDD3. Assignment of the J gene here rests on matching the DNA to germline, because TCRdb gives none. CDR1 GEAIGNYY and CDR2 EKD come from the germline V gene. The CDR3 runs to 18 residues. Trimming took 3 bases from V and 2 from J; bases not matched to a gene: 14. The CDR3 bases are TGTGCCTGTGACGCCGTACGGGGGGATACGCAGCAAACCGATAAACTCATCTTT. Its translation is CACDAVRGDTQQTDKLIF.

This chain joins TRDV2 and TRDJ1; TRDD3 aligns across 7 bases. The CDR3 is 16 residues long. V lost 1 base, J lost 0 bases, and 7 bases stayed unmatched. CDR1 is GEAIGNYY and CDR2 is EKD in the germline V gene. The DNA for the CDR3 is TGTGCCTGTGACACACTGGGGACCCTGTACACCGATAAACTCATCTTT. Its translation: CACDTLGTLYTDKLIF.

This clone was picked up a small number of times. This may be a read error: a much more frequent sequence differs by one nucleotide. Distinct nucleotide sequences in the sample also encode this CDR3. The V call is TRDV1, the J call TRDJ1, with 12 positions matching TRDD3. Germline CDR1 reads TSWWSYY; CDR2 reads QGS. This CDR3 has 25 amino acids. CDR3: CALGELSFPGTTSWYWGIHLGKLIF. The CDR3 nucleotides read TGTGCTCTTGGGGAATTAAGTTTTCCCGGGACTACGTCCTGGTACTGGGGGATACACCTCGGTAAACTTATCTTT.

For this clone: This may stem from a read error, because a much larger clone lies one nucleotide away. The chain combines TRDV1 with TRDJ1; 8 bases fit TRDD3. Here the J gene was assigned by germline matching of the DNA, as TCRdb has none. Germline V gives CDR1 TSWWSYY, CDR2 QGS. The CDR3 is 24 residues long. The CDR3 nucleotides read TGTGCTATTGGGGAACTTGATTACGGCCCGTTCGAGCTGGGGGACCTTATCATATCCGATAAACTCATCTTT. It specifies CAIGELDYGPFELGDLIISDKLIF.

By proportion, this clone is medium-sized. Other DNA variants within this sample encode the same CDR3. The chain recombines TRDV2 with TRDJ3, with TRDD3 matching over 9 bases. This CDR3 is 21 amino acids long. Per the germline V gene, CDR1 is GEAIGNYY and CDR2 is EKD. Trimming cost V 0 bases and J 0 bases; bases outside gene matches: 11. CDR3 sequence reads: CACDTGWVLGESSWDTRQMFF. The CDR3 bases are TGTGCCTGTGACACCGGTTGGGTACTGGGGGAGAGCTCCTGGGACACCCGACAGATGTTTTTC.

With regard to this clone: The translation of this DNA and the TCRdb protein of a much larger clone differ at residue 14, probably owing to a read error; the protein shown here is translated from the DNA. The chain has TRDV2 and TRDJ2, with 12 bases fitting TRDD3. From germline, CDR1 is GEAIGNYY and CDR2 EKD. The CDR3 length is 16 residues. DNA for the CDR3: TGTGCCTGTGACAAACTGGGGGATACTTTGACAGCACAACCCTTCTTT. The encoded protein is CACDKLGDTLTAQPFF.

This clone was counted between two and nine times. Just one base apart from a much larger clone, this may be a read error. CDR3 coding DNA: TGTGCCTGTGTGGGGATACCAGGGTTGAGCACCGATAAACTCATCTTT. Translated, it gives CACVGIPGLSTDKLIF. The V call is TRDV2, the J call TRDJ1; TRDD3 aligns across 8 bases. The J gene was not available in TCRdb and was assigned here by matching the DNA to germline segments. In germline, CDR1 is GEAIGNYY, CDR2 EKD. The junction had 11 bases not matched to a gene; V was cut back by 5 bases and J by 1 base. This CDR3 has 16 amino acids.

This clone was counted only a few times. It may be a read error: a sequence one base away is much more abundant. Other DNA sequences in the same sample also yield this CDR3. The gene calls are TRDV3 and TRDJ1, with D possibly TRDD2 on 5 matching bases. V was clipped by 0 bases and J by 4 bases, with 18 bases between them. The CDR3 loop spans 15 amino acids. Germline CDR1 TVYSNPD, CDR2 GDNSRS (reference sequence). CDR3 protein: CAFRVRLPFVDKLIF. CDR3 coding DNA: TGTGCCTTTAGGGTTAGGCTTCCATTCGTCGATAAACTCATCTTT.

This clone is judged medium-sized (0.01 to 0.1%). Other DNA sequences in this sample translate to the same CDR3. The chain is built from TRDV1 and TRDJ1, with 12 bases matching TRDD3. CDR1 is TSWWSYY and CDR2 is QGS in the germline V gene. CDR3 length equals 19 residues. V gave up 0 bases and J gave up 3 bases; unmatched junction bases: 11. CDR3: CALGELSLTGGYSADKLIF. The CDR3 nucleotides are TGTGCTCTTGGGGAACTATCCCTAACTGGGGGATACTCCGCCGATAAACTCATCTTT.

In its sample, this clone was seen a few times. For this DNA, TCRdb reports the protein of a much larger clone, which diverges at residue 13, most likely from a read error; the protein presented here is translated directly from the DNA. The chain uses TRDV2 and TRDJ3; 8 bases line up with TRDD3. Germline CDR1 is GEAIGNYY and CDR2 is EKD. There are 19 residues in the CDR3. The CDR3 coding sequence is TGTGCCTGTGACACTTTACTGGGGGTCCGCTCCTGGGGCACCCGACAGATGTTTTTC. Translated, it gives CACDTLLGVRSWGTRQMFF.

As regards this clone: At one boundary the junction diverges from the germline segment, which might be a read error. V and J are TRDV2 and TRDJ3, with a possible D match to TRDD3 (5 bases). Here the J gene was assigned by germline matching of the DNA, as TCRdb has none. The CDR3 is made up of 19 amino acids. Germline V gene data show CDR1 as GEAIGNYY and CDR2 as EKD. CDR3 bases: TGTGCCTGTGACACCGCCGGAGACGGAGCAGCCTGGGACACCCGAAAGATGTTTTTC. This encodes CACDTAGDGAAWDTRKMFF.

The J gene was not called, though the V gene is TRDV1; the table's D call, TRDD3, was not checked against the DNA. Germline CDR1 TSWWSYY, CDR2 QGS. CDR3 length: 26 amino acids. For the CDR3, the DNA is TGCGCTCTTGGGGAACTAAGAGAGAACGGTTTCCCGCACCCTTACGGGGGGATAGGGTACACCGATAAAATCATCTTT. Protein: CALGELRENGFPHPYGGIGYTDKIIF.

V usage is TRDV2 and J usage is TRDJ1, with D maybe TRDD3 (6 bases). CDR1 is GEAIGNYY, CDR2 EKD, per germline. The CDR3 spans 15 residues. The germline V and J ends were trimmed by 0 bases and 1 base, with 11 bases remaining between them. CDR3 in amino acids: CACDTVGMATDKLIF. In nucleotides, the CDR3 is TGTGCCTGTGACACCGTGGGGATGGCCACCGATAAACTCATCTTT.

A word on this clone: This DNA's translation and the protein TCRdb lists, from a much larger clone, do not match at residue 14, likely due to a read error; the protein shown is translated from the DNA. The J gene is TRDJ3, the V gene TRDV2, with 11 bases matching TRDD3. CDR3 length: 21 residues. The V gene's germline CDR1 is GEAIGNYY and CDR2 EKD. CDR3 nucleotides: TGTGCCTGTGACACCCTAGAAGTACTGGGGGATAACTCCCGGGACACCCGACAGATGTTTTTC. Translation gives CACDTLEVLGDNSRDTRQMFF.

With respect to this clone: A read error likely explains why the TCRdb protein, taken from a much larger clone, differs from this DNA's translation at residue 13; the protein shown is translated from the DNA. The chain uses TRDV2 and TRDJ1, with TRDD3 matching 8 bases. The germline V gene encodes CDR1 GEAIGNYY and CDR2 EKD. The CDR3 spans 15 residues. CDR3 loop: CACDTVGGSSDKPIF. In nucleotides, the CDR3 is TGTGCCTGTGACACCGTTGGGGGATCCTCCGATAAACCCATCTTT.

As regards this clone: With only one base between it and a far larger clone, this is likely a read error. Other DNA sequences in this specimen translate into the identical CDR3. This chain links TRDV2 with TRDJ1; 8 bases are a match to TRDD3. Trimming at V came to 0 bases and at J to 0 bases, leaving 14 bases not matched to a gene. The CDR3 spans 19 residues. Per the germline V gene, CDR1 is GEAIGNYY and CDR2 is EKD. DNA of the CDR3: TGTGCCTGTGACACCCTCCCTAACGCTGCTGGGGGAAACACCGATAAACTCATCTTT. Its translation is CACDTLPNAAGGNTDKLIF.

To note about this clone: It differs at one base from a far larger clone, so likely a read error. The rearrangement uses TRDV1 and TRDJ1, with TRDD3 identical over 11 bases. The J gene comes from matching the DNA to germline here; TCRdb lacks it. J was trimmed by 1 base and V by 4 bases; bases with no gene match: 32. Per germline, CDR1 TSWWSYY and CDR2 QGS. CDR3 length: 25 residues. CDR3 coding DNA: TGTGCTCTTGGGGCCCCGGAGGCCGCTTTCCCCGAAAGAGCTGGGGGATACATGATCACCGATAAACTCATCTTT. Translated, it gives CALGAPEAAFPERAGGYMITDKLIF.

There is no J gene call, but TRDV2 is given as the V gene; the table's D call, TRDD3, has no DNA check behind it. This CDR3 is 19 amino acids long. Germline V gene sequence: CDR1 GEAIGNYY, CDR2 EKD. CDR3 nucleotides: TGTGCCTATGATCCACGCCGCACCGTACTGGGGGATACATCTGATAACATCATCTTT. Amino acids: CAYDPRRTVLGDTSDNIIF.

This chain joins TRDV2 and TRDJ1; TRDD3 aligns across 11 bases. V shed 3 bases and J 0 bases; nucleotides not matched to a gene: 20. Germline CDR1 GEAIGNYY, CDR2 EKD. The length of the CDR3 is 21 residues. CDR3 nucleotides: TGTGCCTGTGACGCCCTGGGGGATACAACTCAACCCCTTCTCTACACCGATAAACTCATCTTT. Its protein product is CACDALGDTTQPLLYTDKLIF.

For this clone: A read error may account for a junction end that differs from germline. This chain connects TRDV1 to TRDJ1; either TRDD1, TRDD2 or TRDD3 may fit D (5 bases each). The J gene, left out of TCRdb, was set here by checking the DNA against germline. Germline-derived CDR1 and CDR2 are TSWWSYY and QGS. The CDR3 has 20 residues. In DNA, the CDR3 is TGTGCTATTGGGGAAATGGCCTACAAGGACGGGGGGGCGTACACCGATAAACTCATCTTT. Translating gives CAIGEMAYKDGGAYTDKLIF.